This paragraph reports one TCR beta chain. In its sample, this clone was seen a few times. Which antigen it targets is not known. Per-base qualities were not stored, and no clone one base away is much larger. From each donor, a single peripheral blood sample of 95 to 150 mL on average was drawn into heparinised tubes. Using a panel that included CD45RO, CCR7, CD25, CD127, CD95 and CD27, naive, central memory, regulatory and stem cell-like memory CD4+ T cells were sorted on a BD FACSAria II. Purity was above 98% for every sorted population. Right away, PBMCs were isolated by Lymphoprep density gradient centrifugation and were stained directly, with no culture step. So that batch effects would be minimized, each experiment stained and sorted samples in pairs, pairing one healthy donor with one patient. CDR1 and CDR2 are read off the germline V gene (reference sequence) as SEHNR and FQNEAQ. V loses 4 bases, J loses 4 bases, and the germline ends lie 13 bases apart. The CDR3 numbers 14 residues from cysteine through phenylalanine. Only the CDR3 part of the read is kept: 42 bases, read in frame from the first base.

The entire amount of isolated RNA was reverse transcribed using the High Capacity cDNA Reverse Transcription Kit, so the sequenced TCRB transcripts were expressed ones. Deep immunoSEQ sequencing was performed on naive, central memory and regulatory T cell samples, with an average of roughly 3.5 million total reads per sample. After sorted cells were lysed in RLT buffer, RNA was extracted with DNase-treated RNeasy Micro or Mini kits, with the choice depending on cell number. To prevent cross-contamination, each cell subset was processed individually, whereas patient and healthy donor samples were processed jointly. TCRB sequences were amplified from cDNA with the immunoSEQ multiplex PCR, producing 87-bp fragments spanning the CDR3 region. The amplicons were sequenced using the Illumina HiSeq platform. The published analysis was carried out like this. Synthetic template baselines were used to correct PCR bias computationally, reads within Hamming distance 2 were collapsed together, and singletons that could not be merged were discarded. Reads were aligned against IMGT to assign V, D and J genes, CDR3 length and insertions or deletions at six rearrangement sites. Clonotype counts were normalized to sorted cell number within each subset before computing true diversity and Gini coefficients with the tcR R package. Repertoire sharing was quantified using the overlap coefficient calculated on TCRB nucleotide sequences. Out-of-frame TCRB sequences from naive cells were analyzed as a proxy for the pre-selection repertoire. Drawn from immuneACCESS, this table holds only the in-frame rearrangements with V and J called that TCRdb kept. Clones are partly lost; checked studies trace under half to an unresolved V gene and leave the rest unexplained. That table gives V, J and clone size, and the DNA gave D and trimming. For this sample the table gives more than 350,000 clones, of which about 10% were detected only once. Roughly 0.046% of the sample belongs to the ten largest clones.

The data stem from a study of beta chain features in type 1 diabetes listed by TCRdb under 2018. For context, the study as a whole: Mean age, gender distribution, total cell number and subset yield did not differ between patients and healthy donors. A total of over 90,000,000 sorted cells were examined across all samples, and a strong correlation was observed between cell number per subset and RNA yield. The study compared TCRB repertoires of sorted circulating CD4+ T cell subsets between recently diagnosed type 1 diabetes patients and matched healthy donors. Regulatory and stem cell-like memory subsets were obtained from only 8 patients and roughly eight healthy donors, while naive and central memory subsets were obtained from all 30 or so donors.

General study outcomes and caveats: Sequencing cDNA rather than genomic DNA could over-represent highly expressing activated cells, although activation and CD3 levels did not differ between groups. Because the HLA sub-analyses included only small numbers of individuals, any influence of HLA type on TCRB rearrangement was left unresolved. A moderate but significant shortening of TCRB CDR3 length was observed in type 1 diabetes patients in all four CD4+ subsets. At VDJ recombination sites, patients with type 1 diabetes made fewer insertions and deleted more nucleotides, a pattern implying thymic rearrangement abnormalities. PCR might favor shorter templates, but patient and control samples were amplified and corrected together, so any skew would affect both groups equally. Naive, central memory and regulatory TCRB repertoires appeared to be more alike among patients than among healthy donors.

The sample was naive CD4+ T cells from blood. The cell subset or site label of this sample denotes: true naive CD4+ T cells. This sequence uses TRBV7-9 and TRBJ1-2; tentative D gene TRBD1, with 6 bases matching. This receptor was taken from a woman between 18 and 30 years old in good health. The encoded CDR3 is CASSSTGISYGYTF. The DNA is TGTGCCAGCAGCTCGACAGGAATAAGCTATGGCTACACCTTC.